Following are 7 T cell receptor beta chains from one sample sequenced in a study of blood T cell repertoires in COVID-19. Data came from immunoSEQ multiplex PCR; TCRdb stores just in-frame clones and leaves some out. The sample holds roughly 87,000 clones, 60% to 80% seen once. Material: peripheral blood. The source is a woman aged 50 to 60 with acute or convalescent COVID-19.

The V gene is TRBV2, the J gene TRBJ2-7; tentative D call: TRBD1 (6 bases). The length of the CDR3 is 14 residues. Germline CDR1 SNHLY, CDR2 FYNNEI. The germline V and J ends were trimmed by 4 bases and 5 bases, with 15 bases remaining between them. CDR3: CASSASGVSHEQYF. The CDR3 DNA is TGTGCCAGCAGTGCCTCAGGGGTTAGCCACGAGCAGTACTTC.

The genes are TRBV2 and TRBJ1-4, with TRBD1 matching over 7 bases. The CDR3 spans 14 residues. Germline CDR1 reads SNHLY; CDR2 reads FYNNEI. V lost 9 bases, J lost 3 bases, and 7 bases stayed unmatched. CDR3 DNA: TGTGCCAGGCCCGATACAGGGGCTAATGAAAAACTGTTTTTT. It encodes CARPDTGANEKLFF.

The V and J genes are TRBV19 and TRBJ1-2; D is ambiguous. Trimming took off 6 bases at V and 7 bases at J, with 9 bases between the two ends. This CDR3 spans 11 amino acids. Germline V gene data show CDR1 as LNHDA and CDR2 as SQIVND (reference sequence). CDR3 sequence (DNA): TGTGCCAGTAGACTATCGGGTGGCTACACCTTC. This gives the protein CASRLSGGYTF.

This chain joins TRBV6-1 and TRBJ1-5; possible D gene TRBD1, 5 bases. V was pared by 1 base and J by 3 bases, with 7 bases between. Germline V gene lookup returns CDR1 MNHNS and CDR2 SASEGT. There are 14 residues in the CDR3. CDR3 sequence reads: CASSEGGNNQPQHF. CDR3 DNA sequence: TGTGCCAGCAGTGAAGGGGGCAACAATCAGCCCCAGCATTTT.

The V gene is TRBV5-6, the J gene TRBJ1-4; 7 bases agree with TRBD1. The V and J ends lost 4 bases and 5 bases, in that order; junction bases with no gene match: 11. Germline lookup yields CDR1 SGHDT and CDR2 YYEEEE. The CDR3 is 16 amino acids. The CDR3 sequence: CASSLRQGLSNEKLFF. The CDR3 DNA reads TGTGCCAGCAGCCTACGACAGGGCCTAAGCAATGAAAAACTGTTTTTT.

A single count supports this clone. The chain carries TRBV4-2 and TRBJ2-1, with D uncertain. The V end was cut by 0 bases, the J end by 8 bases, with 8 bases between. This CDR3 region has 13 residues. Germline CDR1 reads LGHNA; CDR2 reads YNFKEQ. The CDR3 DNA reads TGTGCCAGCAGCCAAGATGGCCCATATGAGCAGTTCTTC. Its protein is CASSQDGPYEQFF.

The rearrangement uses TRBV7-2 and TRBJ1-5; 8 nucleotides agree with TRBD1. Germline assignment: CDR1 SGHTA and CDR2 FQGNSA. V shed 8 bases, J shed 6 bases, and the junction held 12 bases outside the gene matches. The CDR3 is 15 amino acids. CDR3 amino acids: CASGRSGGAGQPQHF. CDR3 sequence (DNA): TGTGCCAGCGGACGCTCAGGGGGCGCGGGTCAGCCCCAGCATTTT.